This TCR beta chain appears in the sequencing data of a study of T cells in Graves' hyperthyroidism and ophthalmopathy. Germline V gene data show CDR1 as MRHNA and CDR2 as SNTAGT. The CDR3 loop spans 14 amino acids. With 0 bases clipped from V and 8 bases from J, the junction kept 2 bases outside the gene matches. Whole-study findings and limits: Onset of ophthalmopathy came a median 6.5 months after the model predicted it. A model built on 13 V-J features separated ophthalmopathy from stable hyperthyroidism. Within blood appeared most thyroid clonotypes that had expanded above 0.001.

This clonotype was seen only a few times. The antigen remains unidentified. What was amplified from RNA transcripts were TCR beta CDR3 regions. RT-PCR in the first round (using the HTBI primer set) targeted the TCR CDR3. TCRdb processed the multiplex PCR reads anew with MiXCR; each CDR3 protein has one entry. The table lists fewer than 900,000 distinct CDR3 sequences, over 15% of them singletons, with 16% in the top ten. The diagnostic basis comprised clinical symptoms, serum thyroxine and TRAb, thyroid ultrasound and orbital computed tomography. What was sequenced was blood. This receptor was obtained from a woman between 45 and 60 years old with Graves' hyperthyroidism that later progressed to Graves' ophthalmopathy. The chain uses TRBV6-4 and TRBJ1-2, with 11 nucleotides matching TRBD1. CDR3 nucleotide sequence: TGTGCCAGCAGTGACTCCGGGACAGGGGGAGGCTACACCTTC. Residues: CASSDSGTGGGYTF.